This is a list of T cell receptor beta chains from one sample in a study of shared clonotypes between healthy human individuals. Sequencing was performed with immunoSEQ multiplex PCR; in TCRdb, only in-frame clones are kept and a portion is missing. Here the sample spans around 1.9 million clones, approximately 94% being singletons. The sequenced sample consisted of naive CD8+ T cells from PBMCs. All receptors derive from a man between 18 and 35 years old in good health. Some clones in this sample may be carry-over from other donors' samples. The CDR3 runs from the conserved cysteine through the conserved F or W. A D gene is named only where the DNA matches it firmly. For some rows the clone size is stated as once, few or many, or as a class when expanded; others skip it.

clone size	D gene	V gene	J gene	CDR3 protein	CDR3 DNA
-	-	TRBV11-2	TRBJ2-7	CASSLAGEQYF	TGTGCCAGCAGCTTAGCTGGAGAGCAGTACTTC
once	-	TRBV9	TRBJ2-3	CASSPPLPDTQYF	TGTGCCAGCAGCCCACCCCTACCAGATACGCAGTATTTT
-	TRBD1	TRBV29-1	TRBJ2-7	CSVRDRGEQYF	TGCAGCGTGCGGGACAGGGGCGAGCAGTACTTC
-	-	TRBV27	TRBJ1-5	CASSFRGTSNQPQHF	TGTGCCAGCAGTTTCCGGGGAACTAGCAATCAGCCCCAGCATTTT
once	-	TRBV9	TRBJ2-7	CASSVAPTVTYEQYF	TGTGCCAGCAGCGTAGCCCCGACAGTTACCTACGAGCAGTACTTC
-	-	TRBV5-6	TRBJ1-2	CASSSGQPAAGYRYTF	TGTGCCAGCAGCTCCGGACAGCCGGCGGCGGGTTATCGCTACACCTTC
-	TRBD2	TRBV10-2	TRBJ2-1	CAKPPAGGPSYNEQFF	TGCGCCAAGCCTCCGGCGGGAGGGCCGAGTTACAATGAGCAGTTCTTC
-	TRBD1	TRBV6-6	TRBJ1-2	CASRLDRGPDKGYTF	TGTGCCAGCAGACTCGACAGGGGGCCGGATAAGGGCTACACCTTC
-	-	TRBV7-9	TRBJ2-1	CASSVTWRYNEQFF	TGTGCCAGCAGCGTGACTTGGAGATACAATGAGCAGTTCTTC
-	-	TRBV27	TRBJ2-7	CASSPGTYRVDEQYF	TGTGCCAGCAGTCCCGGGACGTACAGGGTCGACGAGCAGTACTTC
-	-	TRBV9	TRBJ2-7	CASSVAGNHEQYF	TGTGCCAGCAGCGTAGCAGGGAACCACGAGCAGTACTTC
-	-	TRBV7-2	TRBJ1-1	CASTLPRSTEAFF	TGTGCCAGCACCCTTCCGCGTTCCACTGAAGCTTTCTTT
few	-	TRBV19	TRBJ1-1	CASSVGTNTEAFF	TGTGCCAGTAGTGTCGGAACGAACACTGAAGCTTTCTTT
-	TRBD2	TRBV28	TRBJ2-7	CASSPQKRGLNFYEQYF	TGTGCCAGCAGCCCCCAGAAGCGGGGTTTAAACTTCTACGAGCAGTACTTC
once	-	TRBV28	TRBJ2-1	CASSLSLNTYNEQFF	TGTGCCAGCAGTTTAAGTCTGAACACCTACAATGAGCAGTTCTTC
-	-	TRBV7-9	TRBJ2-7	CASSFPRQINSNIYEQYF	TGTGCCAGCAGCTTCCCCCGACAGATTAATTCAAACATATACGAGCAGTACTTC
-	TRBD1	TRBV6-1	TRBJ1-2	CASSLDRADGYTF	TGTGCCAGCAGTTTGGACAGGGCGGATGGCTACACCTTC
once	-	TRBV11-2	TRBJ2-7	CASSFRGSYEQYF	TGTGCCAGCAGCTTCAGGGGTTCCTACGAGCAGTACTTC
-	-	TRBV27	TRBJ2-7	CARRGGGVGHEQYF	TGTGCCAGAAGGGGAGGAGGGGTAGGCCACGAGCAGTACTTC
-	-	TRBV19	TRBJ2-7	CASRDRLHYEQYF	TGTGCCAGTCGAGACAGACTTCACTACGAGCAGTACTTC
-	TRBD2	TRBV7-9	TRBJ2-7	CASSTATSGNYYYEQYF	TGTGCCAGCAGCACAGCGACTAGCGGGAACTATTACTACGAGCAGTACTTC
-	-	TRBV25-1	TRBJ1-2	CASSDGLSGYTF	TGTGCCAGCAGTGACGGTCTTAGCGGCTACACCTTC
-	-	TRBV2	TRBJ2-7	CASSDRGVTGEQYF	TGTGCCAGCAGTGACCGGGGAGTTACTGGCGAGCAGTACTTC